This T cell receptor (beta chain) comes out of a study of T cells in Graves' hyperthyroidism and ophthalmopathy. Study results and caveats: The model predicted ophthalmopathy a median approximately 6.3 months before onset.

This clonotype was seen more than once but under ten times. No antigen is known for it. This CDR3 contains 14 residues. Germline V CDR1 and CDR2: SGHDT, YYEEEE. V lost 8 bases to trimming and J lost 2 bases, with 13 bases between them. Amplification of TCR beta CDR3 regions was performed using RNA transcripts as template. During a first-round RT-PCR of the TCR CDR3, the HTBI primer set was used. TCRdb independently ran MiXCR on the multiplex PCR reads; one entry per CDR3 protein. The table has about 400,000 distinct CDR3 sequences, roughly 15% seen once. The chain carries TRBV5-6 and TRBJ2-2, with D perhaps matching TRBD1 or TRBD2 (5 bases each). Sample: blood. The sequence was collected from a woman aged 18-29 years with Graves' hyperthyroidism. CDR3 amino acids: CASRDGLNTGELFF. The CDR3 nucleotides are TGTGCCAGTCGGGACGGCCTAAACACCGGGGAGCTGTTTTTT.